Shown below are 28 T cell receptor beta chains from a single sample sequenced in a study of glioma-infiltrating T cells listed by TCRdb under 2016. The instrument was an Illumina MiSeq. The iRepertoire nested amplicon-rescue multiplex PCR (arm-PCR) platform was used to amplify TCR alpha and beta CDR3 regions from RNA. TCRdb reprocessing: public reads trimmed at Q25 with fastp, clones called with MiXCR, in-frame beta chains kept. CDR3 protein sequences are deduplicated, and each keeps its most common genes and DNA. The sample yields about 140,000 distinct CDR3 sequences; approximately 40% were counted once. The ten largest account for 20% of the sample. Sequencing input: glioma tissue, nonneoplastic brain tissue, or PBMCs (not recorded which). Every receptor here comes from a human donor with low-grade glioma or glioblastoma, undergoing nonglioma brain surgery, or in good health (not recorded which).

The J gene is TRBJ2-1, the V gene TRBV29-1; 10 nucleotides line up with TRBD2. V lost 6 bases to trimming and J lost 6 bases; unmatched junction nucleotides: 5. The CDR3 is 13 amino acids. Germline CDR1 and CDR2: SQVTM and ANQGSEA. The DNA of the CDR3 is TGCAGCGTAAGCGGGGGGGCCCTCAATGAGCAGTTCTTC. Translating it yields CSVSGGALNEQFF.

This clonotype was detected ten times or more. This chain joins TRBV6-2 or TRBV6-3 and TRBJ2-1; D is unclear. Trimming took off 2 bases at V and 7 bases at J, with 9 bases between the two ends. Germline V gene data show CDR1 as MNHEY and CDR2 as SVGEGT. This CDR3 comprises 13 residues. The CDR3 sequence is CASSYQAWNEQFF. For the CDR3, the DNA is TGTGCCAGCAGTTACCAGGCCTGGAATGAGCAGTTCTTC.

The chain uses TRBV20-1 and TRBJ2-3; the match to TRBD2 covers 14 bases. The V gene end was trimmed by 3 bases and the J gene end by 4 bases; junction bases not matched to a gene: 0. CDR1 and CDR2 (germline): DFQATT, SNEGSKA (reference sequence). The CDR3 covers 14 residues. CDR3: CSARGLAGADTQYF. CDR3 bases: TGCAGTGCTAGGGGACTAGCGGGAGCAGATACGCAGTATTTT.

The gene calls are TRBV18 and TRBJ2-3; 8 bases agree with TRBD1. This CDR3 is 15 amino acids long. V gave up 2 bases and J gave up 0 bases; unmatched junction bases: 1. Germline CDR1 and CDR2: KGHSH and LQKENI. The CDR3 nucleotides are TGTGCCAGCTCACCAGACAGGGGAAGCACAGATACGCAGTATTTT. Its protein is CASSPDRGSTDTQYF.

The rearrangement links TRBV4-1 to TRBJ1-4; D is unresolved. Per germline, CDR1 MGHRA and CDR2 YSYEKL. V was cut by 2 bases and J by 3 bases, with 10 bases left in between. There are 15 residues in the CDR3. CDR3 sequence (DNA): TGCGCCAGCAGCCAAAGTTTCCAGCCTAATGAAAAACTGTTTTTT. Protein sequence: CASSQSFQPNEKLFF.

V usage is TRBV19 and J usage is TRBJ2-2; maybe TRBD1 (5 bases). The V and J ends lost 10 bases and 2 bases respectively, with 14 bases between them. This CDR3 has 14 amino acids. The V gene's germline CDR1 is LNHDA and CDR2 SQIVND (reference sequence). CDR3 DNA sequence: TGTGCCACCAAACGACAGTCTAACACCGGGGAGCTGTTTTTT. It translates to CATKRQSNTGELFF.

The chain employs TRBV6-6 and TRBJ2-5; 7 positions match TRBD1. V lost 0 bases to trimming and J lost 6 bases; unmatched junction nucleotides: 4. CDR1 and CDR2 from the germline V gene are MNHNY and SVGAGI (reference sequence). The CDR3 has 14 amino acids. This chain's CDR3 is CASSYSDREKTQYF. In DNA form, the CDR3 reads TGTGCCAGCAGTTACTCCGACAGGGAAAAGACCCAGTACTTC.

The J gene is TRBJ2-7, the V gene TRBV10-3, with TRBD1 identical over 8 bases. This CDR3 has 15 amino acids. Germline CDR1 ENHRY, CDR2 SYGVKD. The V and J ends lost 6 bases and 0 bases, in that order; junction bases with no gene match: 7. CDR3 residues: CAIRTGTGDSYEQYF. The CDR3 DNA is TGTGCCATCAGGACCGGGACAGGCGACTCCTACGAGCAGTACTTC.

This clonotype came up a few times. This rearrangement joins TRBV28 to TRBJ2-1; TRBD2 matches at 13 bases. Germline V gives CDR1 MDHEN, CDR2 SYDVKM. The CDR3 spans 20 residues. The trim removed 5 bases at V and 7 bases at J, leaving 20 bases unmatched. The CDR3: CASSPRPWTSGSEFRNEQFF. DNA for the CDR3: TGTGCCAGCAGTCCCCGTCCTTGGACTAGCGGGAGCGAATTCCGGAATGAGCAGTTCTTC.

This clonotype was detected only a few times. J is TRBJ1-1 and V is TRBV2, with D possibly being TRBD1 (5 bases). CDR3 length equals 14 residues. CDR1 SNHLY and CDR2 FYNNEI come from the germline V gene. Trimming took off 8 bases at V and 5 bases at J, with 18 bases between the two ends. This CDR3 is CASGPGPHSTEAFF. CDR3 DNA sequence: TGTGCCAGCGGACCGGGACCCCACTCGACTGAAGCTTTCTTT. The whole variable domain, remainder taken from reference TRBV2 and TRBJ1-1, is EPEVTQTPSHQVTQMGQEVILRCVPISNHLYFYWYRQILGQKVEFLVSFYNNEISEKSEIFDDQFSVERPDGSNFTLKIRSTKLEDSAMYFCASGPGPHSTEAFFGQGTRLTVV.

The V gene is TRBV20-1, the J gene TRBJ2-1; D remains unclear. V dropped 8 bases and J dropped 8 bases, with 25 bases sitting between them. Looked up from germline, CDR1 is DFQATT and CDR2 is SNEGSKA (reference sequence). The CDR3 is made up of 15 amino acids. The CDR3 coding sequence is TGCAGTTCGTGCCCTAATCTAGGGCTTGGGGATGAGCAGTTCTTC. It yields the protein CSSCPNLGLGDEQFF.

The CDR3, as DNA: TGTGCCAGCATCGAGGCCGGGATTTGGGCCAATGAGCAGTTCTTC. This gives the protein CASIEAGIWANEQFF. This sequence joins TRBV6-1 and TRBJ2-1; the D gene is possibly TRBD2 (5 bases). The V and J ends lost 7 bases and 6 bases respectively, with 19 bases between them. This CDR3 region has 15 residues. Germline values: CDR1 MNHNS, CDR2 SASEGT.

This rearrangement joins TRBV6-2 or TRBV6-3 to TRBJ1-3; tentative D call: TRBD1 (6 bases). Germline V gene data show CDR1 as MNHEY and CDR2 as SVGEGT. Between the trimmed V and J ends, which lost 7 bases and 0 bases, there was a span of 10 bases. This CDR3 has 14 amino acids. In DNA form, the CDR3 reads TGTGCCAGCACGGGACATAACTCTGGAAACACCATATATTTT. It codes for CASTGHNSGNTIYF.

This clonotype was observed a few times. The CDR3 region is CASSSGLIREQFF. As DNA, the CDR3 is TGTGCCAGCAGCTCTGGACTCATACGTGAGCAGTTCTTC. The chain recombines TRBV7-2 with TRBJ2-1; a weak D match, TRBD2 (5 bases). The V gene lost 4 bases and the J gene lost 9 bases, with 13 bases spanning the gap. The germline gives CDR1 SGHTA, CDR2 FQGNSA. The CDR3 runs to 13 residues.

This chain links TRBV20-1 with TRBJ2-3; 11 nucleotides line up with TRBD2. The V gene's germline CDR1 is DFQATT and CDR2 SNEGSKA (reference sequence). This CDR3 comprises 16 residues. The V segment lost 5 bases and the J segment 3 bases; nucleotides outside the gene matches: 10. The CDR3: CSAPGSSGGWTDTQYF. The CDR3 DNA reads TGCAGTGCTCCGGGGTCTAGCGGGGGGTGGACAGATACGCAGTATTTT.

This clonotype has just a few counts. V usage is TRBV3-1 and J usage is TRBJ2-1; 7 bases match TRBD1. Per the germline V gene, CDR1 is LGHDT and CDR2 is YNNKEL (reference sequence). The junction had 5 bases not matched to a gene; V was cut back by 3 bases and J by 0 bases. The CDR3 is 16 residues long. The CDR3 DNA follows: TGTGCCAGCAGCCAGCCGGGACAGAGCTCCTACAATGAGCAGTTCTTC. Its protein product is CASSQPGQSSYNEQFF.

A remark on this clonotype: The junction shows a germline mismatch at one end, possibly a read error. J is TRBJ2-5 and V is TRBV20-1; D not resolved. The germline gives CDR1 DFQATT, CDR2 SNEGSKA (reference sequence). The CDR3 loop spans 16 amino acids. The CDR3 sequence: CSASGSPGDSQEIQYF. The CDR3 DNA reads TGCAGTGCTAGTGGAAGCCCCGGAGATAGCCAAGAGATCCAGTACTTC.

V and J are TRBV6-5 and TRBJ2-5; weak D call: TRBD2 (5 bases). The CDR3 is 16 residues long. Germline CDR1 reads MNHEY; CDR2 reads SVGAGI. Trimming pared 5 bases from V and 4 bases from J, leaving 20 bases between. The CDR3 nucleotides are TGTGCCAGCAGTATTGAAGGGTTGCGGAGGTCAGAGACCCAGTACTTC. This sequence encodes CASSIEGLRRSETQYF.

This clonotype was detected once. A junction end diverges from the germline sequence, so it may reflect a read error. V gene TRBV28 combines with J gene TRBJ2-1, with TRBD2 matching over 7 bases. The CDR3 extends over 16 amino acids. CDR1 and CDR2 from the germline V gene are MDHEN and SYDVKM. The CDR3 DNA sequence: TGTGCCAGAAGTTACTCGGTAGCGGGCTCCTACAATGAGAAGTTCTTC. This gives the protein CARSYSVAGSYNEKFF.

Only a few counts were recorded for this clonotype. V gene TRBV7-2 combines with J gene TRBJ1-5; perhaps TRBD1 as D (5 bases). Germline CDR1 SGHTA, CDR2 FQGNSA. The CDR3 contains 13 residues. Trimming cost V 1 base and J 9 bases, with 10 bases left between them. The CDR3 nucleotides read TGTGCCAGCAGCTTAGTTCAGGGTCGGCCCCAGCATTTT. This gives the protein CASSLVQGRPQHF.

The V gene is TRBV6-1, the J gene TRBJ2-5, with D possibly matching TRBD2 (5 bases). Germline V gene lookup returns CDR1 MNHNS and CDR2 SASEGT. There are 13 residues in the CDR3. V lost 11 bases and J lost 5, with 18 bases in between. The CDR3 region is CAGSKGFSETQYF. The CDR3, as DNA: TGTGCCGGGAGTAAAGGGTTTAGTGAGACCCAGTACTTC.

Turning to this clonotype: Sequence at one end of the junction differs from germline and may be a read error. V usage is TRBV7-2 and J usage is TRBJ1-2; TRBD1 might be the D (6 bases). Per germline, CDR1 SGHTA and CDR2 FQGNSA. The CDR3 spans 15 residues. CDR3 nucleotides: TGTGCCCGCAGCTTAGTCGGGGGCTCCATAGAGGGCTACACCTTC. Its protein is CARSLVGGSIEGYTF.

This clonotype was seen a few times. The chain has TRBV6-1 and TRBJ2-7; 9 bases align to TRBD1. Germline V gene data show CDR1 as MNHNS and CDR2 as SASEGT. Trimming cost V 2 bases and J 2 bases; bases outside gene matches: 1. The CDR3 consists of 14 residues. CDR3: CASSERQGAYEQYF. In DNA, the CDR3 is TGTGCCAGCAGTGAACGACAGGGGGCCTACGAGCAGTACTTC.

As for this clonotype: One end of the junction does not line up with germline, which may come from a read error. This chain joins TRBV7-9 and TRBJ2-3, with D perhaps TRBD2 (6 bases). The CDR3 consists of 15 residues. CDR1 SEHNR and CDR2 FQNEAQ come from the germline V gene (reference sequence). The CDR3: CASSQEGTGTDTQYF. CDR3 nucleotide sequence: TGCGCCAGCAGCCAGGAGGGGACTGGCACAGATACGCAGTATTTT.

The rearrangement links TRBV20-1 to TRBJ1-1; possibly TRBD1 for D (5 bases). Germline V gene data show CDR1 as DFQATT and CDR2 as SNEGSKA (reference sequence). This CDR3 has 12 residues. V lost 6 bases and J 10 bases, leaving 18 bases between the germline ends. CDR3 nucleotide sequence: TGCAGTGCCGGCGAACCAGGGAGGCGAGCTTTCTTT. It is translated as CSAGEPGRRAFF.

The genes are TRBV4-1 and TRBJ2-1; D could derive from TRBD1 or TRBD2 (5 bases each). The V gene's germline CDR1 is MGHRA and CDR2 YSYEKL. The CDR3 runs to 15 residues. The V end was cut by 8 bases, the J end by 8 bases, with 22 bases between. Here the CDR3 DNA reads TGCGCCAGCTCTCCTCAGGCCGGGACGGGCTATGAGCAGTTCTTC. Translation gives CASSPQAGTGYEQFF.

V and J are TRBV6-1 and TRBJ2-6, with 14 bases matching TRBD2. Losses at the gene ends were 6 bases for V and 6 bases for J; bases not matched to a gene: 7. CDR1 is MNHNS, CDR2 SASEGT, per germline. This CDR3 contains 17 residues. The CDR3 DNA reads TGTGCCAGCAGGGCCGGGACTAGCGGGAGAGAGGCCAACGTCCTGACTTTC. This codes for CASRAGTSGREANVLTF.

This chain uses TRBV19 with TRBJ1-5; 10 bases are a match to TRBD1. The length of the CDR3 is 17 residues. Germline CDR1 and CDR2: LNHDA and SQIVND (reference sequence). Germline trimming cut 4 bases from V and 2 bases from J; bases unmatched to any gene: 8. The CDR3 here is CASSTRDRGNGNQPQHF. The CDR3 bases are TGTGCCAGTAGTACCAGGGACAGGGGAAATGGCAATCAGCCCCAGCATTTT.